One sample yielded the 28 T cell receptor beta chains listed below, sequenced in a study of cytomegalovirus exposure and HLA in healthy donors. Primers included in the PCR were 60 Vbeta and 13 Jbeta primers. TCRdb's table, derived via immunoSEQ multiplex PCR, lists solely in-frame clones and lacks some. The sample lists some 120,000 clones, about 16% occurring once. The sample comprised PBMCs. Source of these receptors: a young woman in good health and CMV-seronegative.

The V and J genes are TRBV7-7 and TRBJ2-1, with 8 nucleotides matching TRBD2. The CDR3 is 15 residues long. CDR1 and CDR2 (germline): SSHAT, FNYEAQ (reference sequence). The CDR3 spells CATKRGVAGYNEQFF. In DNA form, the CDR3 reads TGTGCTACAAAGAGGGGGGTAGCGGGGTACAATGAGCAGTTCTTC.

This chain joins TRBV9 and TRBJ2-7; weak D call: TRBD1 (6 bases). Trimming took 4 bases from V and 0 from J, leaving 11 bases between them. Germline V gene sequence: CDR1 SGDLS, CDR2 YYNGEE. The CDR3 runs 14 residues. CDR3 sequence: CASSSRTASYEQYF. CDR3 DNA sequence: TGTGCCAGCAGCTCCCGGACAGCCTCCTACGAGCAGTACTTC.

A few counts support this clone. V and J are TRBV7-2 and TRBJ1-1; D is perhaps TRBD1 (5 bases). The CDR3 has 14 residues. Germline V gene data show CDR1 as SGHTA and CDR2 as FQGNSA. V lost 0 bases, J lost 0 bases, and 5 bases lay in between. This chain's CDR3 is CASSLARVNTEAFF. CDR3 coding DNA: TGTGCCAGCAGCTTAGCCAGGGTGAACACTGAAGCTTTCTTT.

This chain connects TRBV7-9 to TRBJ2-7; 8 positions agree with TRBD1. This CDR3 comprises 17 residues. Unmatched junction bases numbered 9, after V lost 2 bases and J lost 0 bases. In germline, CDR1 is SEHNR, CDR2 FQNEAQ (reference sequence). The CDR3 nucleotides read TGTGCCAGCAGCTTATTAAGGACAGGGCAACACTCCTACGAGCAGTACTTC. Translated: CASSLLRTGQHSYEQYF.

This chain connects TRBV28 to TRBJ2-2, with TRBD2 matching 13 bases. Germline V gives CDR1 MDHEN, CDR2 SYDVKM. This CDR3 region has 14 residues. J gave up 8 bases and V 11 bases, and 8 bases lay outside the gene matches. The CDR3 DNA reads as TGTGCCGTGACAGGACTAGCGGGAGTAGGGGAGCTGTTTTTT. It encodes CAVTGLAGVGELFF.

Here the CDR3 reads CASASGGALYEQYF. CDR3 nucleotides: TGCGCCAGCGCGTCGGGGGGCGCACTCTACGAGCAGTACTTC. The chain couples TRBV5-1 to TRBJ2-7; possible D gene TRBD2, 7 bases. This CDR3 has 14 amino acids. From germline, CDR1 is SGHRS and CDR2 YFSETQ. With 7 bases removed from V and 3 bases from J, the gap between germline ends came to 17 bases.

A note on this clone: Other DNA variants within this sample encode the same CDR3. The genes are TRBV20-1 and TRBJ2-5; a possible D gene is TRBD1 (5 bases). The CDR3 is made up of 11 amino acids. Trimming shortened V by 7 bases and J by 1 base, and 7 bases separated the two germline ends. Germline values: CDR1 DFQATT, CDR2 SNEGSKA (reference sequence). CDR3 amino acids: CSGGVQETQYF. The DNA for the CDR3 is TGCAGTGGGGGCGTCCAAGAGACCCAGTACTTC.

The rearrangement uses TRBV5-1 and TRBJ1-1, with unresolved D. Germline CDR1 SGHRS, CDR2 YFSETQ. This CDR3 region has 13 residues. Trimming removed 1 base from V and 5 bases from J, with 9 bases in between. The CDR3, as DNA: TGCGCCAGCAGCTTGCCGGGGAAAACTGAAGCTTTCTTT. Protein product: CASSLPGKTEAFF. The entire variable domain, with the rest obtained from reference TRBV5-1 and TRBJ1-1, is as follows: KAGVTQTPRYLIKTRGQQVTLSCSPISGHRSVSWYQQTPGQGLQFLFEYFSETQRNKGNFPGRFSGRQFSNSRSEMNVSTLELGDSALYLCASSLPGKTEAFFGQGTRLTVV.

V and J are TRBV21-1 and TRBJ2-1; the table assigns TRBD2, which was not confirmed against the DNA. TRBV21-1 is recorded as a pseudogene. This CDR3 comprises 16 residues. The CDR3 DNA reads TGTGCCAGCAGCAAAGTTTTGGGGGGGGGTCCGGCTGAGCAGTTCTTC. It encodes CASSKVLGGGPAEQFF.

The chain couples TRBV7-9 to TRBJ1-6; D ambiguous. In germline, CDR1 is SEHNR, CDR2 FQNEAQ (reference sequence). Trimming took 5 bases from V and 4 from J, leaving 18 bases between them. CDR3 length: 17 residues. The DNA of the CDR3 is TGTGCCAGCAGCCCCCTGGGGAGGCACCATTATAATTCACCCCTCCACTTT. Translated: CASSPLGRHHYNSPLHF.

The CDR3 loop reads CASSPNRVPDTQYF. Written as DNA, the CDR3 is TGTGCCAGCAGCCCGAATCGGGTGCCGGATACGCAGTATTTT. The J gene is TRBJ2-3, the V gene TRBV9; the D is unclear. The CDR3 is 14 residues long. The V end lost 4 bases, the J end lost 6 bases, and 15 bases lay between the germline ends. CDR1 is SGDLS, CDR2 YYNGEE, per germline.

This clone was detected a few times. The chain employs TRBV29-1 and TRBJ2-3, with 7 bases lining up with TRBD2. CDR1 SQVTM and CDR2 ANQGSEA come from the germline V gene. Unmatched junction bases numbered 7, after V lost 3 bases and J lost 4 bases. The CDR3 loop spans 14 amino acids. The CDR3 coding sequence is TGCAGCGTTGATGAGGGAGGGCCCCCAGATACGCAGTATTTT. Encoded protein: CSVDEGGPPDTQYF.

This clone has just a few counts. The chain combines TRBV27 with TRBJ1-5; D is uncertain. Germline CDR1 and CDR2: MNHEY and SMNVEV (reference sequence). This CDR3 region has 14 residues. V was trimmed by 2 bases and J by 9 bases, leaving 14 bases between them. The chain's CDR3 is CASSLVHLGSPQHF. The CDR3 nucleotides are TGTGCCAGCAGTTTAGTCCACTTGGGCTCGCCCCAGCATTTT.

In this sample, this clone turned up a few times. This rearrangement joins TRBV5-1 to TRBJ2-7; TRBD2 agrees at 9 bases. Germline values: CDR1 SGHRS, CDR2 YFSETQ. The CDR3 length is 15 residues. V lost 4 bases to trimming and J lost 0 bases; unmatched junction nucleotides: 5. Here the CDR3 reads CASSHAGGDSYEQYF. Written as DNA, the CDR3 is TGCGCCAGCAGCCATGCGGGAGGGGACTCCTACGAGCAGTACTTC.

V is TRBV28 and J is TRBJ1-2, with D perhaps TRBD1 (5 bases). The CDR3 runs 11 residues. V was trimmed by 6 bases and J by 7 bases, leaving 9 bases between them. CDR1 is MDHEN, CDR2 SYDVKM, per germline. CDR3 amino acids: CASRGRFGYTF. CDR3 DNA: TGTGCCAGCAGGGGGCGCTTTGGCTACACCTTC.

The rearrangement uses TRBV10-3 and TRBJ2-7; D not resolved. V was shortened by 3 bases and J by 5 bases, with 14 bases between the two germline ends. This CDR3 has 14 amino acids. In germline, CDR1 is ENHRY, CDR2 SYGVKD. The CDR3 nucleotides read TGTGCCATCAGTGATACCCCGCGGAAAGACGAGCAGTACTTC. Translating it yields CAISDTPRKDEQYF.

CDR3 sequence reads: CASSLNRQGAGGYTF. The CDR3 region has the DNA TGTGCCAGCAGCTTAAACCGACAGGGAGCGGGTGGCTACACCTTC. This chain connects TRBV7-9 to TRBJ1-2; 7 bases fit TRBD1. The V gene's germline CDR1 is SEHNR and CDR2 FQNEAQ (reference sequence). The J segment lost 7 bases and the V segment lost 2 bases, leaving 10 bases of the junction unmatched. This CDR3 comprises 15 residues.

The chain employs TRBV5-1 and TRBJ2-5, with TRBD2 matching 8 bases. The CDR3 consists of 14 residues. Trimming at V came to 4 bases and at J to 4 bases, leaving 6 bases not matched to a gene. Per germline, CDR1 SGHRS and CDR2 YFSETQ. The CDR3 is CASSQKRELETQYF. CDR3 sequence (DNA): TGCGCCAGCAGCCAGAAGCGGGAGCTAGAGACCCAGTACTTC.

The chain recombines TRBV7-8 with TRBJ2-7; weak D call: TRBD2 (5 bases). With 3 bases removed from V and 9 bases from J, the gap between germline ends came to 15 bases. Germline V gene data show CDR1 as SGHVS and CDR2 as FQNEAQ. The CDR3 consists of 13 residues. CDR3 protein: CASSFLAGAGQYF. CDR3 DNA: TGTGCCAGCAGCTTTCTCGCGGGTGCCGGGCAGTACTTC.

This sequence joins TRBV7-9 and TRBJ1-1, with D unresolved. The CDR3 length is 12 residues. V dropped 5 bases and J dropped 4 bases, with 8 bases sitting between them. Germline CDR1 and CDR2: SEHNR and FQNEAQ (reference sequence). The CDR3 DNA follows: TGTGCCAGCAGCGTCGGAGGCACTGAAGCTTTCTTT. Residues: CASSVGGTEAFF.

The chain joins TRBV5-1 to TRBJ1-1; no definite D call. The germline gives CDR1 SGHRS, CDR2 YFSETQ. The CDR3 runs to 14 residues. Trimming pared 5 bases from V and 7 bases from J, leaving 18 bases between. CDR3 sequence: CASRWGGLDGEAFF. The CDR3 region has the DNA TGCGCCAGCAGATGGGGAGGCCTCGATGGTGAAGCTTTCTTT.

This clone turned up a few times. In DNA form, the CDR3 reads TGTGCCAGCAGCTTGGGGGGGCCCCAAGAGACCCAGTACTTC. Translated: CASSLGGPQETQYF. This chain uses TRBV11-2 with TRBJ2-5; TRBD2 is a possible D gene (7 bases). The CDR3 has 14 residues. Germline values: CDR1 SGHAT, CDR2 FQNNGV. Trimming took 3 bases from V and 1 from J, leaving 9 bases between them. Complete variable domain (other parts from reference TRBV11-2 and TRBJ2-5): EAGVAQSPRYKIIEKRQSVAFWCNPISGHATLYWYQQILGQGPKLLIQFQNNGVVDDSQLPKDRFSAERLKGVDSTLKIQPAKLEDSAVYLCASSLGGPQETQYFGPGTRLLVL.

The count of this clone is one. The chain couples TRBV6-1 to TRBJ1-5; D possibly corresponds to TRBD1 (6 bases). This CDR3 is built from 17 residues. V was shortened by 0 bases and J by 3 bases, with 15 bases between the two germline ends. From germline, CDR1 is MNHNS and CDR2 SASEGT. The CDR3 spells CASSEANRAGINQPQHF. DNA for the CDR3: TGTGCCAGCAGTGAAGCCAACAGGGCAGGCATCAATCAGCCCCAGCATTTT.

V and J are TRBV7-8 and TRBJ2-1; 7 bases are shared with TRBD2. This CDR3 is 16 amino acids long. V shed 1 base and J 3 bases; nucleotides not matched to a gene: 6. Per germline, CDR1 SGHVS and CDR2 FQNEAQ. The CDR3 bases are TGTGCCAGCAGCTTAGGGGCGGGAGTTATCTACAATGAGCAGTTCTTC. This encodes CASSLGAGVIYNEQFF.

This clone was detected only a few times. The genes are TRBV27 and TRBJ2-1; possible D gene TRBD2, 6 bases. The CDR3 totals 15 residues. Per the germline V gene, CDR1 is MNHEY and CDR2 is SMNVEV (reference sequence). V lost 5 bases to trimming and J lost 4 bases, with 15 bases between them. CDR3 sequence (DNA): TGTGCCAGCAGTCCCGCGCGGGGCTATTACAATGAGCAGTTCTTC. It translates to CASSPARGYYNEQFF.

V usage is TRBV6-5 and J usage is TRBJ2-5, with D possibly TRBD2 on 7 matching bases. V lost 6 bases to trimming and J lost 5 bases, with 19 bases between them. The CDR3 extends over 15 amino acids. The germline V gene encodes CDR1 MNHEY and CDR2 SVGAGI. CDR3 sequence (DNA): TGTGCCAGCAGCCCTGAGGGGGGGCCGGGTGAGACCCAGTACTTC. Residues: CASSPEGGPGETQYF.

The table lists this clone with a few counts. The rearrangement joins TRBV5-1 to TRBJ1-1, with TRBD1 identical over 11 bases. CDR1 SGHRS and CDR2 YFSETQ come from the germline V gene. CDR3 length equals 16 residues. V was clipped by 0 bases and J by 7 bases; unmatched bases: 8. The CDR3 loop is CASSLGWTGGIREAFF. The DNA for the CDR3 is TGCGCCAGCAGCTTGGGGTGGACAGGGGGCATCCGTGAAGCTTTCTTT.

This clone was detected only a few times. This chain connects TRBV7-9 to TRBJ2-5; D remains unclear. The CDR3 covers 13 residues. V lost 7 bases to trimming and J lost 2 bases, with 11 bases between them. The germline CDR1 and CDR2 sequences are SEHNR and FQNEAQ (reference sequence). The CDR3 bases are TGTGCCAGCAATTATGGTAGACAAGAGACCCAGTACTTC. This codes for CASNYGRQETQYF.